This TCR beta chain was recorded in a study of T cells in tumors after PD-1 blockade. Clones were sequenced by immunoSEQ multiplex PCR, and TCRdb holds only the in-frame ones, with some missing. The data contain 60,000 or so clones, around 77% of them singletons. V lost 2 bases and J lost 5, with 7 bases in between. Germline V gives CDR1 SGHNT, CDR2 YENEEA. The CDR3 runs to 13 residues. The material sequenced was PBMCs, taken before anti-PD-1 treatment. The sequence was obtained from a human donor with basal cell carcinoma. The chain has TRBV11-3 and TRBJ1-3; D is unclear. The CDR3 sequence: CASSLPSRNTIYF. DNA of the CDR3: TGTGCCAGCAGCTTACCCTCGCGAAACACCATATATTTT.